This T cell receptor (beta chain) derives from a study of Ad26.COV2.S vaccination and SARS-CoV-2 variants. Whole-study results and caveats: Assessments of TCR breadth and depth may have underestimated the total T cell responses.

Generated by immunoSEQ multiplex PCR, the TCRdb table keeps only in-frame clones and is missing some. The table has about 350,000 clones, about 92% seen once. The germline V and J ends were trimmed by 2 bases and 5 bases, with 13 bases remaining between them. CDR1 is SGHNT and CDR2 is YYREEE in the germline V gene (reference sequence). The CDR3 consists of 14 residues. A word on this clone: Its antigen is undetermined.

This sample comprised peripheral blood, obtained after recovery from COVID-19. The chain links TRBV5-4 to TRBJ2-5; D gene uncertain. The TCR originated in a human donor who had recovered from COVID-19. This CDR3 is CASSLLGGVETQYF. The CDR3 DNA follows: TGTGCCAGCAGCTTATTGGGTGGAGTGGAGACCCAGTACTTC.